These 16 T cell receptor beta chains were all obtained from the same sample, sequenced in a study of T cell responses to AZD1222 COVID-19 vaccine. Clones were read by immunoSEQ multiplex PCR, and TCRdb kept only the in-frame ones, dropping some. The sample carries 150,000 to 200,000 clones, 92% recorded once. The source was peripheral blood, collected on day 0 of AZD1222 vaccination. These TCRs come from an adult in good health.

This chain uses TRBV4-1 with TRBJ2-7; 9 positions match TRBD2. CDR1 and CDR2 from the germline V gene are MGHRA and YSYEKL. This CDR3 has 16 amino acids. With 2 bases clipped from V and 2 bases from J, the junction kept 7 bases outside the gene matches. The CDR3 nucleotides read TGCGCCAGCAGCCAATTTTCTAGCGGGGCTGCCTACGAGCAGTACTTC. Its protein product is CASSQFSSGAAYEQYF.

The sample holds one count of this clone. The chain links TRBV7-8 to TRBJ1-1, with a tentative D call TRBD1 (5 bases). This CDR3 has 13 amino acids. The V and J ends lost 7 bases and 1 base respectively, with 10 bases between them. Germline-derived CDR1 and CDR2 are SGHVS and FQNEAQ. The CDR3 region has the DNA TGTGCCAGCAAACGGGGGGAGAACACTGAAGCTTTCTTT. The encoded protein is CASKRGENTEAFF.

The CDR3, as DNA: TGTGCCAGCAGTAGACTAGCGGGAGTCACCGAGCAGTTCTTC. Its protein is CASSRLAGVTEQFF. The rearrangement joins TRBV6-5 to TRBJ2-1; 12 nucleotides agree with TRBD2. Germline assignment: CDR1 MNHEY and CDR2 SVGAGI. The J segment lost 10 bases and the V segment lost 5 bases, leaving 6 bases of the junction unmatched. The CDR3 extends over 14 amino acids.

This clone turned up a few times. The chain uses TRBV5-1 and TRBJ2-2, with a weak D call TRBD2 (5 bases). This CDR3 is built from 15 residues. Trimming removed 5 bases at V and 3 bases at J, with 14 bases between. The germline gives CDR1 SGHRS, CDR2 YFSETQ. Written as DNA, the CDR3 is TGCGCCAGCAGTCAAAGGACTGATGACACCGGGGAGCTGTTTTTT. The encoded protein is CASSQRTDDTGELFF.

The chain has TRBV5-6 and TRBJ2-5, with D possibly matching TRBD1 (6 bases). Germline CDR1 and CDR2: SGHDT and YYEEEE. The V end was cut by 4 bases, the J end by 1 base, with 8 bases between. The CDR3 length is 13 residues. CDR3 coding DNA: TGTGCCAGCAGCATACAGGGCCAAGAGACCCAGTACTTC. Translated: CASSIQGQETQYF.

CDR3 DNA sequence: TGTGCCAGCAGCGCCTTATATGGCTACACCTTC. It yields the protein CASSALYGYTF. The chain employs TRBV5-6 and TRBJ1-2; D gene unclear. Germline V gene data show CDR1 as SGHDT and CDR2 as YYEEEE. Trimming removed 4 bases from V and 5 bases from J, with 6 bases in between. CDR3 size: 11 residues.

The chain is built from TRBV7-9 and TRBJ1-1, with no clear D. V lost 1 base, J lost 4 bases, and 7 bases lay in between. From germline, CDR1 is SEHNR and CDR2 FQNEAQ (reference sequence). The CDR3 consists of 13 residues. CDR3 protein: CASSLEEGTEAFF. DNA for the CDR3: TGTGCCAGCAGCTTAGAGGAGGGCACTGAAGCTTTCTTT.

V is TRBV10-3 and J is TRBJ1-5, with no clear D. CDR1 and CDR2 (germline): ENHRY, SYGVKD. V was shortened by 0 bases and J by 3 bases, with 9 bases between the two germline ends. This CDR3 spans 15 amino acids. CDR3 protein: CAISESEGNNQPQHF. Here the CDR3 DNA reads TGTGCCATCAGTGAGTCGGAAGGTAACAATCAGCCCCAGCATTTT.

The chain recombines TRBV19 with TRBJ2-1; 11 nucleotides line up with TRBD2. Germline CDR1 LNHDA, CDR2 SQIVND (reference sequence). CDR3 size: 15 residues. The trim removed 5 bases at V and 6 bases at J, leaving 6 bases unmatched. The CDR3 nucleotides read TGTGCCAGTAGTTTAGGCACTAGCGGGAGCAATGAGCAGTTCTTC. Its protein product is CASSLGTSGSNEQFF. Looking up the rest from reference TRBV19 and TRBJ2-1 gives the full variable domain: DGGITQSPKYLFRKEGQNVTLSCEQNLNHDAMYWYRQDPGQGLRLIYYSQIVNDFQKGDIAEGYSVSREKKESFPLTVTSAQKNPTAFYLCASSLGTSGSNEQFFGPGTRLTVL.

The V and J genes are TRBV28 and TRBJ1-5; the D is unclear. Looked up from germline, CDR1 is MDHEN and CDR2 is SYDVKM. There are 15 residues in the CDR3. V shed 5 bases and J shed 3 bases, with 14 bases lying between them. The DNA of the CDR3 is TGTGCCAGCAGTCAACTCTCCACCCTCAATCAGCCCCAGCATTTT. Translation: CASSQLSTLNQPQHF.

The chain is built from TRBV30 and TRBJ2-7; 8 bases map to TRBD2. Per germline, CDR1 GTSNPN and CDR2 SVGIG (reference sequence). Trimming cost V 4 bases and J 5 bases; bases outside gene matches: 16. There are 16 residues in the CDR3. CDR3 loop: CAWTGGITASSDEQYF. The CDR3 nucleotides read TGTGCCTGGACGGGGGGGATTACAGCCTCCTCGGACGAGCAGTACTTC.

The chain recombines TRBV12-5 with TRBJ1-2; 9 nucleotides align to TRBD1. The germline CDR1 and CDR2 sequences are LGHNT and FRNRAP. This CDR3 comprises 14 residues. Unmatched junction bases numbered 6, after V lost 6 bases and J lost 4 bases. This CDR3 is CASGYLQGAYGYTF. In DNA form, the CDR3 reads TGTGCTAGTGGATACTTACAGGGGGCCTATGGCTACACCTTC.

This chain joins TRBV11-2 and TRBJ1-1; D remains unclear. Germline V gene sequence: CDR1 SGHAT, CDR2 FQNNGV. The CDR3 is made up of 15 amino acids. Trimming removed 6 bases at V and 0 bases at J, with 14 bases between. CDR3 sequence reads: CASSSTVTVNTEAFF. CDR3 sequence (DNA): TGTGCCAGCAGTTCGACCGTGACGGTGAACACTGAAGCTTTCTTT.

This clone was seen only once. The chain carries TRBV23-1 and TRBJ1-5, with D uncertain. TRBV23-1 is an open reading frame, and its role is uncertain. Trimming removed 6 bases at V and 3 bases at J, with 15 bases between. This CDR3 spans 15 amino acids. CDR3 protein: CASSPGGFDNQPQHF. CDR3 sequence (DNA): TGCGCCAGCAGCCCAGGCGGCTTTGACAATCAGCCCCAGCATTTT.

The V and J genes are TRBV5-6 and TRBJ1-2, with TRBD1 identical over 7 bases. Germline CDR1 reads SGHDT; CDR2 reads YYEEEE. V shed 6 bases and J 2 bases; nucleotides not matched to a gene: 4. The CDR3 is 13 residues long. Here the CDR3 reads CASTETGNYGYTF. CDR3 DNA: TGTGCCAGCACCGAGACAGGGAACTATGGCTACACCTTC.

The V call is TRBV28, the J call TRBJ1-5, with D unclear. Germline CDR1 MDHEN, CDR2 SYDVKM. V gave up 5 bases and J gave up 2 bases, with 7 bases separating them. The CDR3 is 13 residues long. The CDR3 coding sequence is TGTGCCAGCAGTCCCTTGGGCAATCAGCCCCAGCATTTT. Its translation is CASSPLGNQPQHF.